A selection of T cell receptor beta chains follows, all from one sample in a study of siplizumab effects on memory and regulatory T cells. The repertoire was sequenced with immunoSEQ multiplex PCR; TCRdb's copy has only in-frame clones and lacks some. The sample has roughly 100,000 clones, about 92% seen once; the top ten hold about 0.34%. The sequenced sample consisted of CD4+ T cells sorted from blood. The receptors were gathered from a human donor in good health. CDR3s include the opening cysteine and the closing phenylalanine or tryptophan. The D gene is left open where the match is weak. The size field is filled for only some rows; it gives once, few, many or a size class.

CDR3 protein	CDR3 DNA	V gene	D gene	J gene	clone size
CASRSGTGRVYGYTF	TGTGCCAGCAGATCCGGGACAGGGAGAGTCTATGGCTACACCTTC	TRBV6-5	TRBD1	TRBJ1-2	-
CASSLQGGVGTQYF	TGTGCCAGCAGCTTACAGGGAGGGGTAGGAACGCAGTATTTT	TRBV5-4	-	TRBJ2-3	-
CASSGSGGSSGNTIYF	TGTGCCAGCAGCGGGTCCGGGGGCAGTTCTGGAAACACCATATATTTT	TRBV7-9	-	TRBJ1-3	-
CASSLMEGNIQYF	TGTGCCAGCAGCTTAATGGAGGGTAACATTCAGTACTTC	TRBV7-2	-	TRBJ2-4	few
CASSERGGPYGYTF	TGTGCCAGCTCAGAGAGGGGGGGACCCTATGGCTACACCTTC	TRBV18	-	TRBJ1-2	-
CASSLAIQGVTEAFF	TGCGCCAGCAGCTTGGCTATTCAGGGAGTCACTGAAGCTTTCTTT	TRBV5-1	-	TRBJ1-1	-
CASSIWGVGGQPQHF	TGTGCCAGTAGTATTTGGGGGGTGGGCGGCCAGCCCCAGCATTTT	TRBV19	-	TRBJ1-5	-
CASSPPLGPGRNEQFF	TGTGCCAGCAGCCCTCCGCTGGGCCCAGGGCGCAATGAGCAGTTCTTC	TRBV14	-	TRBJ2-1	-
CASSTQGYTGELFF	TGTGCCAGTAGTACCCAGGGTTACACCGGGGAGCTGTTTTTT	TRBV19	-	TRBJ2-2	-
CATKTGGKRELFF	TGTGCCACCAAAACGGGAGGAAAGCGGGAGCTGTTTTTT	TRBV5-4	TRBD2	TRBJ2-2	-
CASSRGGGLGNTIYF	TGTGCCAGCAGCCGCGGAGGGGGCCTTGGAAACACCATATATTTT	TRBV7-2	TRBD1	TRBJ1-3	-
CASSQEKDPGLLSSYEQYF	TGCGCCAGCAGCCAAGAAAAGGATCCGGGACTTTTGAGCTCCTACGAGCAGTACTTC	TRBV4-1	-	TRBJ2-7	-
CASSRWTGDVYGYTF	TGTGCCAGCAGCCGATGGACGGGAGATGTCTATGGCTACACCTTC	TRBV7-8	-	TRBJ1-2	once
CASSEGGAYEQYF	TGTGCCAGCAGTGAAGGTGGGGCCTACGAGCAGTACTTC	TRBV6-1	-	TRBJ2-7	-
CASTEYTGQDTGELFF	TGTGCCAGCACCGAATACACGGGACAGGACACCGGGGAGCTGTTTTTT	TRBV27	TRBD1	TRBJ2-2	-
CASSEAGGYEQYF	TGCGCCAGCAGTGAGGCCGGGGGCTACGAGCAGTACTTC	TRBV10-1	-	TRBJ2-7	-
CASSRVGVAGGPNEQFF	TGCGCCAGCAGCCGTGTCGGGGTAGCGGGGGGCCCCAATGAGCAGTTCTTC	TRBV5-1	TRBD2	TRBJ2-1	-
CATSRDMGYEQYF	TGTGCCACCAGCAGAGATATGGGCTACGAGCAGTACTTC	TRBV15	-	TRBJ2-7	-
CASSLLGQVVTEAFF	TGTGCCAGCAGCTTACTGGGACAGGTCGTTACTGAAGCTTTCTTT	TRBV7-8	TRBD1	TRBJ1-1	-
CASSIPPGQGSTEAFF	TGTGCCAGTAGTATTCCCCCAGGACAGGGGAGTACTGAAGCTTTCTTT	TRBV19	TRBD1	TRBJ1-1	-
CASSLSGANTGELFF	TGTGCCAGCAGCTTAAGCGGGGCGAACACCGGGGAGCTGTTTTTT	TRBV7-2	TRBD2	TRBJ2-2	-
CASSAMSGTRETQYF	TGTGCCAGCAGCGCCATGTCCGGGACAAGGGAGACCCAGTACTTC	TRBV7-2	-	TRBJ2-5	-
CASSLARQGSYGYTF	TGTGCCAGCAGCTTAGCGCGACAGGGAAGCTATGGCTACACCTTC	TRBV7-2	TRBD1	TRBJ1-2	-
CASSPTSGGGTQYF	TGCGCCAGCAGCCCCACTAGCGGCGGGGGTACGCAGTATTTT	TRBV4-3	TRBD2	TRBJ2-3	-
CAISDTGTRSYEQYF	TGTGCCATCAGCGATACCGGGACACGATCCTACGAGCAGTACTTC	TRBV10-3	-	TRBJ2-7	-
CASSRTGASNSPLHF	TGTGCCAGCAGTCGGACAGGGGCCTCTAATTCACCCCTCCACTTT	TRBV6-1	TRBD1	TRBJ1-6	-
CASSVSRSNEKLFF	TGTGCCAGCAGTGTTTCACGGAGTAATGAAAAACTGTTTTTT	TRBV2	-	TRBJ1-4	-
CASSPLPLGTDTQYF	TGTGCCAGCAGTCCCCTCCCCCTAGGCACGGATACGCAGTATTTT	TRBV27	-	TRBJ2-3	-
CAWRRTDNSPLHF	TGTGCCTGGAGGCGGACAGATAATTCACCCCTCCACTTT	TRBV30	-	TRBJ1-6	few
CASSQQGRFYEQYF	TGTGCCAGCTCACAGCAGGGGAGATTCTACGAGCAGTACTTC	TRBV18	-	TRBJ2-7	-
CASSPAAGNTIYF	TGTGCCAGCAGTCCGGCGGCGGGAAACACCATATATTTT	TRBV9	-	TRBJ1-3	-
CASSQPNMGGNTIYF	TGTGCCAGCAGCCAACCCAACATGGGAGGAAACACCATATATTTT	TRBV4-2	-	TRBJ1-3	-
CASSLGTGWTGELFF	TGTGCCAGCAGCTTAGGGACAGGGTGGACCGGGGAGCTGTTTTTT	TRBV11-2	TRBD1	TRBJ2-2	-
CASSVDHTGELFF	TGTGCCAGCAGTGTAGATCACACCGGGGAGCTGTTTTTT	TRBV2	-	TRBJ2-2	-
CASSYWRGSTDTQYF	TGTGCCAGCAGTTACTGGCGGGGGAGCACAGATACGCAGTATTTT	TRBV6-5	TRBD2	TRBJ2-3	-
CASSPIGGKLFF	TGTGCCAGCAGCCCAATTGGGGGAAAACTGTTTTTT	TRBV7-2	-	TRBJ1-4	-
CASSLVLQLNYTF	TGCGCCAGCAGCTTGGTCCTGCAACTTAACTACACCTTC	TRBV5-1	-	TRBJ1-2	once
CASSLVGLSSYNEQFF	TGCGCCAGCAGCTTGGTTGGGCTAAGCTCCTACAATGAGCAGTTCTTC	TRBV5-1	-	TRBJ2-1	once
CASSVAQASYNEQFF	TGTGCCAGCAGCGTAGCACAGGCCTCCTACAATGAGCAGTTCTTC	TRBV9	-	TRBJ2-1	-
CASSLSGLYNYEQYF	TGTGCCAGCAGTTTATCGGGGTTATATAATTACGAGCAGTACTTC	TRBV27	-	TRBJ2-7	-
CASHDRSSGANVLTF	TGTGCCAGTCACGACAGGAGCTCTGGGGCCAACGTCCTGACTTTC	TRBV6-6	-	TRBJ2-6	once
CASSLGGQYQETQYF	TGTGCCAGCAGCTTGGGGGGACAGTACCAAGAGACCCAGTACTTC	TRBV5-4	TRBD1	TRBJ2-5	-
CASSPGPSTEAFF	TGTGCCAGCTCACCAGGCCCGTCCACTGAAGCTTTCTTT	TRBV18	-	TRBJ1-1	-
CASSLAGQLEKTQYF	TGCGCCAGCAGCCTAGCGGGACAGCTGGAGAAGACCCAGTACTTC	TRBV5-1	TRBD2	TRBJ2-5	-
CASSYRNSPLHF	TGTGCCAGCAGTTACAGAAACTCACCCCTCCACTTT	TRBV6-5	-	TRBJ1-6	-
CASSLDSNEQFF	TGTGCCAGCAGCCTTGACTCGAATGAGCAGTTCTTC	TRBV11-3	-	TRBJ2-1	-
CASRTSSYEQYF	TGTGCCAGTCGAACGAGCTCCTACGAGCAGTACTTC	TRBV6-5	-	TRBJ2-7	-
CASRGVRDGGNQPQHF	TGTGCCAGTAGAGGGGTCCGGGACGGTGGCAATCAGCCCCAGCATTTT	TRBV19	-	TRBJ1-5	-
CASSRVLVGNYGYTF	TGCGCCAGCAGCCGGGTCTTAGTGGGAAACTATGGCTACACCTTC	TRBV4-3	-	TRBJ1-2	-
CAWGSPRLLAKNIQYF	TGTGCCTGGGGTTCCCCGAGACTCCTAGCCAAAAACATTCAGTACTTC	TRBV30	-	TRBJ2-4	-
CASSLRAGGTEAFF	TGTGCCAGCAGCCTCCGTGCAGGGGGCACTGAAGCTTTCTTT	TRBV7-3	TRBD1	TRBJ1-1	-
CASSLQGASTGELFF	TGTGCCAGCAGCCTACAGGGGGCTAGCACCGGGGAGCTGTTTTTT	TRBV11-3	TRBD1	TRBJ2-2	-
CASSDGQDSYEQYF	TGTGCCAGCAGTGATGGACAGGACTCCTACGAGCAGTACTTC	TRBV7-9	TRBD1	TRBJ2-7	-
CASSPIRDRGQPQHF	TGTGCCAGCAGTCCAATCCGGGACAGGGGGCAGCCCCAGCATTTT	TRBV27	TRBD1	TRBJ1-5	-
CASSVDRINEQFF	TGTGCCAGCAGTGTCGATAGGATTAATGAGCAGTTCTTC	TRBV2	-	TRBJ2-1	-
CATSRGWSREGGNTEAFF	TGTGCCACCAGCAGAGGTTGGTCCAGGGAAGGGGGCAACACTGAAGCTTTCTTT	TRBV15	TRBD1	TRBJ1-1	-
CASSEQPGGTEAFF	TGTGCCAGCAGCGAACAACCAGGGGGCACTGAAGCTTTCTTT	TRBV6-1	TRBD1	TRBJ1-1	-